The TCR beta chain described here comes from a study of CD8+CD57+ T cells in acquired aplastic anemia. Study results and caveats: Statistical testing detected no significant gap in CD8+ Simpson's diversity between patients and controls. Researchers report that about 28 CD8+ CDR3 sequences appeared in both patients and controls.

Trimming at V came to 5 bases and at J to 2 bases, leaving 7 bases not matched to a gene. The germline CDR1 and CDR2 sequences are SGHAT and FQDESV (reference sequence). The CDR3 spans 16 residues. TCR beta VDJ combinations and CDR3 sequences were profiled from genomic DNA. TCRdb independently ran MiXCR on the reads; one entry per CDR3 protein. The sample lists some 160,000 distinct CDR3 sequences, around 50% occurring once. It was patients with CD8+CD57+ cell expansion by flow cytometry who were chosen for sequencing. Severe acquired aplastic anemia was present in all patients. Note on this clonotype: Its antigen is unidentified.

The chain has TRBV11-1 and TRBJ2-3; 10 bases are shared with TRBD1. The TCR originated in a human donor with aplastic anemia. The sequencing sample was made of sorted CD4+, CD8+, or CD8+CD57+ T cells (not recorded which) from PBMCs. The DNA of the CDR3 is TGTGCCAGCAGCCGGCCCGGGACAGGGGACACAGATACGCAGTATTTT. It is translated as CASSRPGTGDTDTQYF.